Listed below are T cell receptor beta chains from one sample, sequenced in a study of cytomegalovirus exposure and HLA in healthy donors. Clones were sequenced by immunoSEQ multiplex PCR, and TCRdb holds only the in-frame ones, with some missing. The sample has roughly 100,000 clones, approximately 87% seen once; the top ten hold 2.5% to 3%. The sequencing sample was made of PBMCs. These receptors came from a man aged 40-50 years in good health and CMV-seronegative. Each CDR3 is given with its conserved first and last residue. The D gene is left open where the match is weak. Size tells how often a clone was seen (once, few, many) or the class of an expanded clone, and some rows leave it out.

j_call: TRBJ2-7; cdr3_length: 13; clone_size: few; d_call: NA; v_call: TRBV10-3; cdr3_aa: CAISETGSYEQYF; cdr3_nt: TGTGCCATCAGTGAGACAGGGTCCTACGAGCAGTACTTC
j_call: TRBJ2-6; cdr3_length: 14; clone_size: NA; d_call: NA; v_call: TRBV19; cdr3_aa: CASRTTTGANVLTF; cdr3_nt: TGTGCCAGTAGAACCACAACTGGGGCCAACGTCCTGACTTTC
j_call: TRBJ2-7; cdr3_length: 14; clone_size: NA; d_call: TRBD1; v_call: TRBV7-2; cdr3_aa: CASSPGTGVSEQYF; cdr3_nt: TGTGCCAGCAGCCCCGGGACAGGGGTTAGCGAGCAGTACTTC
j_call: TRBJ2-5; cdr3_length: 14; clone_size: NA; d_call: NA; v_call: TRBV29-1; cdr3_aa: CSVDEGGAWETQYF; cdr3_nt: TGCAGCGTTGATGAAGGGGGGGCCTGGGAGACCCAGTACTTC
j_call: TRBJ2-5; cdr3_length: 15; clone_size: NA; d_call: TRBD1; v_call: TRBV5-8; cdr3_aa: CASSLGTGGGETQYF; cdr3_nt: TGTGCCAGCAGCTTGGGGACAGGGGGCGGAGAGACCCAGTACTTC
j_call: TRBJ2-7; cdr3_length: 13; clone_size: few; d_call: NA; v_call: TRBV11-2; cdr3_aa: CASSFGGNYEQYF; cdr3_nt: TGTGCCAGCAGCTTTGGGGGGAACTACGAGCAGTACTTC
j_call: TRBJ2-7; cdr3_length: 14; clone_size: NA; d_call: TRBD2; v_call: TRBV2; cdr3_aa: CASSPGLAAYEQYF; cdr3_nt: TGTGCCAGCAGTCCGGGACTAGCCGCGTACGAGCAGTACTTC
j_call: TRBJ2-3; cdr3_length: 16; clone_size: NA; d_call: NA; v_call: TRBV5-6; cdr3_aa: CASSFRDTQPADTQYF; cdr3_nt: TGTGCCAGCAGCTTCCGGGACACCCAACCCGCAGATACGCAGTATTTT
j_call: TRBJ2-3; cdr3_length: 14; clone_size: NA; d_call: NA; v_call: TRBV10-3; cdr3_aa: CAISEWGETDTQYF; cdr3_nt: TGTGCCATCAGTGAGTGGGGGGAAACAGATACGCAGTATTTT
j_call: TRBJ1-5; cdr3_length: 14; clone_size: NA; d_call: NA; v_call: TRBV19; cdr3_aa: CASSFGQFNQPQHF; cdr3_nt: TGTGCCAGTAGTTTTGGACAGTTCAATCAGCCCCAGCATTTT
j_call: TRBJ1-1; cdr3_length: 14; clone_size: NA; d_call: TRBD1; v_call: TRBV10-3; cdr3_aa: CASNRDRLNTEAFF; cdr3_nt: TGTGCCTCAAACAGGGACAGACTGAACACTGAAGCTTTCTTT
j_call: TRBJ1-1; cdr3_length: 14; clone_size: NA; d_call: TRBD1; v_call: TRBV7-8; cdr3_aa: CASSWGTGNTEAFF; cdr3_nt: TGTGCCAGCAGCTGGGGGACAGGGAACACTGAAGCTTTCTTT
j_call: TRBJ1-2; cdr3_length: 14; clone_size: NA; d_call: NA; v_call: TRBV6-5; cdr3_aa: CASSYSRDTYGYTF; cdr3_nt: TGTGCCAGCAGTTACTCGAGGGACACCTATGGCTACACCTTC
j_call: TRBJ1-4; cdr3_length: 16; clone_size: NA; d_call: NA; v_call: TRBV6-1; cdr3_aa: CASSETGQLTVVKLFF; cdr3_nt: TGTGCCAGCAGTGAAACCGGACAGTTAACAGTAGTAAAACTGTTTTTT
j_call: TRBJ2-2; cdr3_length: 19; clone_size: NA; d_call: TRBD2; v_call: TRBV4-1; cdr3_aa: CASSQEPHLAGGLPGELFF; cdr3_nt: TGCGCCAGCAGCCAAGAACCCCACCTAGCGGGGGGTCTGCCCGGGGAGCTGTTTTTT
j_call: TRBJ1-5; cdr3_length: 14; clone_size: NA; d_call: TRBD1; v_call: TRBV11-2; cdr3_aa: CASSDRGVNQPQHF; cdr3_nt: TGTGCCAGCTCAGACAGGGGAGTCAATCAGCCCCAGCATTTT
j_call: TRBJ1-6; cdr3_length: 15; clone_size: once; d_call: TRBD1; v_call: TRBV2; cdr3_aa: CASSEPGQGDSPLHF; cdr3_nt: TGTGCCAGCAGTGAACCGGGACAGGGGGATTCACCCCTCCACTTT
j_call: TRBJ2-3; cdr3_length: 14; clone_size: once; d_call: NA; v_call: TRBV9; cdr3_aa: CASSVGLSPDTQYF; cdr3_nt: TGTGCCAGCAGCGTAGGGCTTTCGCCAGATACGCAGTATTTT
j_call: TRBJ1-1; cdr3_length: 14; clone_size: NA; d_call: NA; v_call: TRBV4-1; cdr3_aa: CASSFQDKYTEAFF; cdr3_nt: TGCGCCAGCAGCTTCCAGGACAAATACACTGAAGCTTTCTTT
j_call: TRBJ2-5; cdr3_length: 13; clone_size: NA; d_call: NA; v_call: TRBV19; cdr3_aa: CASSGGGQETQYF; cdr3_nt: TGTGCCAGTAGTGGCGGAGGTCAAGAGACCCAGTACTTC
j_call: TRBJ2-2; cdr3_length: 16; clone_size: once; d_call: TRBD1; v_call: TRBV5-1; cdr3_aa: CASSLTGTGGSGELFF; cdr3_nt: TGCGCCAGCAGCTTGACCGGGACAGGGGGCTCCGGGGAGCTGTTTTTT
j_call: TRBJ2-7; cdr3_length: 16; clone_size: NA; d_call: TRBD2; v_call: TRBV11-2; cdr3_aa: CASSLDRASGVSEQYF; cdr3_nt: TGTGCCAGCAGCTTAGATAGGGCTAGCGGGGTTAGCGAGCAGTACTTC
j_call: TRBJ2-3; cdr3_length: 15; clone_size: NA; d_call: NA; v_call: TRBV5-1; cdr3_aa: CASSRDSLSTDTQYF; cdr3_nt: TGCGCCAGCAGTCGAGACAGCCTAAGCACAGATACGCAGTATTTT
j_call: TRBJ2-2; cdr3_length: 14; clone_size: once; d_call: TRBD2; v_call: TRBV7-2; cdr3_aa: CASSLGLAWGELFF; cdr3_nt: TGTGCCAGCAGCCTGGGACTAGCATGGGGGGAGCTGTTTTTT
j_call: TRBJ1-5; cdr3_length: 15; clone_size: few; d_call: NA; v_call: TRBV2; cdr3_aa: CASSEARPSVQPQHF; cdr3_nt: TGTGCCAGCAGTGAAGCCCGTCCTAGTGTGCAGCCCCAGCATTTT
j_call: TRBJ2-7; cdr3_length: 15; clone_size: NA; d_call: NA; v_call: TRBV5-8; cdr3_aa: CASSLPPQVSYEQYF; cdr3_nt: TGTGCCAGCAGCTTGCCCCCACAGGTCTCCTACGAGCAGTACTTC
j_call: TRBJ1-4; cdr3_length: 15; clone_size: NA; d_call: NA; v_call: TRBV6-1; cdr3_aa: CASSEIGLRGEKLFF; cdr3_nt: TGTGCCAGCAGTGAAATAGGCCTTCGGGGTGAAAAACTGTTTTTT
j_call: TRBJ2-1; cdr3_length: 12; clone_size: NA; d_call: NA; v_call: TRBV5-6; cdr3_aa: CASSPYQGEQFF; cdr3_nt: TGTGCCAGCAGCCCCTACCAGGGTGAGCAGTTCTTC
j_call: TRBJ1-6; cdr3_length: 14; clone_size: once; d_call: TRBD1; v_call: TRBV6-5; cdr3_aa: CASSPRDRNSPLHF; cdr3_nt: TGTGCCAGCAGTCCCCGGGACAGAAATTCACCCCTCCACTTT
j_call: TRBJ2-3; cdr3_length: 16; clone_size: NA; d_call: TRBD2; v_call: TRBV2; cdr3_aa: CASSWASGGATDTQYF; cdr3_nt: TGTGCCAGCAGTTGGGCTAGCGGGGGGGCCACAGATACGCAGTATTTT
j_call: TRBJ2-3; cdr3_length: 18; clone_size: NA; d_call: NA; v_call: TRBV7-6; cdr3_aa: CASSSQLTTPHWTDTQYF; cdr3_nt: TGTGCCAGCAGCTCCCAATTGACTACGCCCCACTGGACAGATACGCAGTATTTT
j_call: TRBJ2-1; cdr3_length: 16; clone_size: NA; d_call: NA; v_call: TRBV11-3; cdr3_aa: CASSLGRGYFGNEQFF; cdr3_nt: TGTGCCAGCAGCTTAGGAAGGGGGTATTTTGGGAATGAGCAGTTCTTC
j_call: TRBJ2-3; cdr3_length: 21; clone_size: NA; d_call: TRBD2; v_call: TRBV10-1; cdr3_aa: CASSESSRELAGTFFTDTQYF; cdr3_nt: TGCGCCAGCAGTGAGTCAAGTAGGGAACTAGCGGGGACCTTTTTCACAGATACGCAGTATTTT
j_call: TRBJ1-2; cdr3_length: 14; clone_size: NA; d_call: NA; v_call: TRBV6-5; cdr3_aa: CASSYGRANYGYTF; cdr3_nt: TGTGCCAGCAGTTATGGCAGGGCTAACTATGGCTACACCTTC
j_call: TRBJ2-7; cdr3_length: 16; clone_size: once; d_call: NA; v_call: TRBV6-7; cdr3_aa: CASSYPGGRASYEQYF; cdr3_nt: TGTGCCAGCAGTTACCCCGGAGGGCGGGCCTCCTACGAGCAGTACTTC
j_call: TRBJ2-5; cdr3_length: 13; clone_size: NA; d_call: NA; v_call: TRBV5-6; cdr3_aa: CASSYGLGGTQYF; cdr3_nt: TGTGCCAGCAGCTACGGACTAGGGGGGACCCAGTACTTC
j_call: TRBJ2-5; cdr3_length: 16; clone_size: NA; d_call: NA; v_call: TRBV6-5; cdr3_aa: CASSYSTTGYQETQYF; cdr3_nt: TGTGCCAGCAGTTACTCGACCACAGGGTACCAAGAGACCCAGTACTTC
j_call: TRBJ2-1; cdr3_length: 17; clone_size: once; d_call: NA; v_call: TRBV5-1; cdr3_aa: CASSSSEDSSSYNEQFF; cdr3_nt: TGCGCCAGCAGCTCCAGTGAGGACAGTAGCTCCTACAATGAGCAGTTCTTC
j_call: TRBJ2-1; cdr3_length: 15; clone_size: NA; d_call: TRBD1; v_call: TRBV7-9; cdr3_aa: CASSFTTGGYNEQFF; cdr3_nt: TGTGCCAGCAGCTTTACGACAGGGGGGTACAATGAGCAGTTCTTC
j_call: TRBJ1-1; cdr3_length: 14; clone_size: NA; d_call: NA; v_call: TRBV7-3; cdr3_aa: CASRRGIGNTEAFF; cdr3_nt: TGTGCCAGCAGGCGGGGCATCGGGAACACTGAAGCTTTCTTT
j_call: TRBJ2-2; cdr3_length: 16; clone_size: NA; d_call: TRBD1; v_call: TRBV11-1; cdr3_aa: CASSRHGTGGTGELFF; cdr3_nt: TGTGCCAGCAGCCGACACGGGACAGGGGGAACCGGGGAGCTGTTTTTT
j_call: TRBJ1-1; cdr3_length: 13; clone_size: NA; d_call: TRBD1; v_call: TRBV6-4; cdr3_aa: CASSGTTGGKAFF; cdr3_nt: TGTGCCAGCAGTGGGACAACAGGGGGCAAGGCTTTCTTT
j_call: TRBJ2-2; cdr3_length: 15; clone_size: NA; d_call: NA; v_call: TRBV5-1; cdr3_aa: CASSQIQGNTGELFF; cdr3_nt: TGCGCCAGCAGCCAAATACAGGGGAACACCGGGGAGCTGTTTTTT
j_call: TRBJ1-1; cdr3_length: 12; clone_size: NA; d_call: NA; v_call: TRBV18; cdr3_aa: CASSQGFTEAFF; cdr3_nt: TGTGCCAGCTCACAGGGGTTCACTGAAGCTTTCTTT
j_call: TRBJ1-2; cdr3_length: 14; clone_size: NA; d_call: NA; v_call: TRBV7-9; cdr3_aa: CASSSMTDFYGYTF; cdr3_nt: TGTGCCAGCAGCTCAATGACGGACTTCTATGGCTACACCTTC
j_call: TRBJ1-4; cdr3_length: 15; clone_size: NA; d_call: TRBD1; v_call: TRBV11-2; cdr3_aa: CASRNPGQRNEKLFF; cdr3_nt: TGTGCCAGCAGGAATCCGGGACAGCGAAATGAAAAACTGTTTTTT
j_call: TRBJ2-7; cdr3_length: 17; clone_size: NA; d_call: TRBD1; v_call: TRBV30; cdr3_aa: CAFYPRSSGTGVYEQYF; cdr3_nt: TGTGCCTTTTACCCACGCTCGTCCGGGACAGGGGTCTACGAGCAGTACTTC
j_call: TRBJ2-2; cdr3_length: 18; clone_size: NA; d_call: TRBD1; v_call: TRBV7-9; cdr3_aa: CASSPREGAPSNTGELFF; cdr3_nt: TGTGCCAGCAGCCCAAGAGAGGGGGCCCCCTCGAACACCGGGGAGCTGTTTTTT
j_call: TRBJ2-1; cdr3_length: 15; clone_size: once; d_call: TRBD2; v_call: TRBV7-3; cdr3_aa: CASSLGLAAYNEQFF; cdr3_nt: TGTGCCAGCAGCTTGGGACTAGCGGCCTACAATGAGCAGTTCTTC
j_call: TRBJ1-1; cdr3_length: 13; clone_size: NA; d_call: NA; v_call: TRBV7-2; cdr3_aa: CASSLLPNTEAFF; cdr3_nt: TGTGCCAGCAGCTTACTTCCGAACACTGAAGCTTTCTTT
j_call: TRBJ2-7; cdr3_length: 11; clone_size: NA; d_call: NA; v_call: TRBV18; cdr3_aa: CASSPSGEQYF; cdr3_nt: TGTGCCAGCTCACCATCCGGGGAGCAGTACTTC
j_call: TRBJ2-5; cdr3_length: 15; clone_size: NA; d_call: TRBD2; v_call: TRBV2; cdr3_aa: CASSEGAGLQETQYF; cdr3_nt: TGTGCCAGCAGTGAAGGTGCGGGACTACAAGAGACCCAGTACTTC
j_call: TRBJ2-7; cdr3_length: 11; clone_size: NA; d_call: NA; v_call: TRBV30; cdr3_aa: CAWSFTYEQYF; cdr3_nt: TGTGCCTGGAGTTTTACCTACGAGCAGTACTTC
j_call: TRBJ1-1; cdr3_length: 14; clone_size: NA; d_call: NA; v_call: TRBV5-1; cdr3_aa: CASSLRGGGTEAFF; cdr3_nt: TGCGCCAGCAGCTTGAGGGGGGGAGGCACTGAAGCTTTCTTT